This T cell receptor (beta chain) emerged from a study of T cell responses to AZD1222 COVID-19 vaccine. Study outcomes and limitations: Two doses of AZD1222 preceded a rise in Spike-specific TCR breadth and depth. Spike was spanned by vaccine-associated CD4 TCRs, which were dominant at 160-218 and 743-854. Donors were mostly white British, more females; clonal diversity possibly underestimated.

As regards this clone: Its antigen remains unknown.

Germline CDR1 reads SNHLY; CDR2 reads FYNNEI. V was cut by 9 bases and J by 0 bases, with 14 bases left in between. CDR3 length: 14 residues. Here immunoSEQ multiplex PCR was the method, and the copy in TCRdb shows in-frame clones only, minus some. The table lists about 99,000 clones, about 89% of them singletons, with 18% in the top ten. The J gene is TRBJ1-1, the V gene TRBV2, with D possibly being TRBD1 (6 bases). The material was peripheral blood, obtained on day 0 of AZD1222 vaccination. The clonotype was recovered from an adult in good health. The CDR3 is CASTPGAMNTEAFF. The CDR3 coding sequence is TGTGCCAGTACACCGGGGGCGATGAACACTGAAGCTTTCTTT.